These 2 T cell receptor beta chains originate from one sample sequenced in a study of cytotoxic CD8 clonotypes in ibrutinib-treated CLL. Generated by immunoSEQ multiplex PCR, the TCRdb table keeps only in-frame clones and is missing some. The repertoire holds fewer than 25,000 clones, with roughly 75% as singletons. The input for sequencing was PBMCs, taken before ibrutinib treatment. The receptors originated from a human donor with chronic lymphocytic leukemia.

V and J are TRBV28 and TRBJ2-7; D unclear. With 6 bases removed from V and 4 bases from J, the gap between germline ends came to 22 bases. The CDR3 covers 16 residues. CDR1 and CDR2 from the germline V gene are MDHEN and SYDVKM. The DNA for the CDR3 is TGTGCCAGCAGCCCCCTGAAAGCTAGTAAGGGTTACGAGCAGTACTTC. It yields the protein CASSPLKASKGYEQYF.

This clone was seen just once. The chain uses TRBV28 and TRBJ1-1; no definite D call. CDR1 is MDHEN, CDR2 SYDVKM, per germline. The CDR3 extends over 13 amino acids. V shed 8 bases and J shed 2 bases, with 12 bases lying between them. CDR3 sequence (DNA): TGTGCCAGCCTGACGGACTTTAACACTGAAGCTTTCTTT. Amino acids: CASLTDFNTEAFF.